This T cell receptor beta chain was identified during a study of T cells after yellow fever vaccination. Study outcomes and limitations: Most primary-vaccination clones recurred post-booster (more than 95% CD4, roughly 87% CD8). When the response was secondary, it was weaker but reached its peak faster, day 5 versus 15.

This clonotype was detected ten times or more. What it binds is not known. One entry per CDR3 protein results from TCRdb running MiXCR on the 5' RACE reads. The repertoire holds roughly 120,000 distinct CDR3 sequences, with 7.4% as singletons. V lost 6 bases, J lost 8 bases, and 8 bases lay in between. This CDR3 has 11 residues. The sample in question was CD4+ T cells sorted from PBMCs, obtained about 10 days after the first yellow fever vaccination. The genes are TRBV12-3 or TRBV12-4 and TRBJ2-1; D remains unclear. The TCR was taken from a man aged 18-30 years who received the YFV17D yellow fever vaccine. The CDR3 DNA sequence: TGTGCCAGCAGCCCGCGCGATGAGCAGTTCTTC. Protein sequence: CASSPRDEQFF.